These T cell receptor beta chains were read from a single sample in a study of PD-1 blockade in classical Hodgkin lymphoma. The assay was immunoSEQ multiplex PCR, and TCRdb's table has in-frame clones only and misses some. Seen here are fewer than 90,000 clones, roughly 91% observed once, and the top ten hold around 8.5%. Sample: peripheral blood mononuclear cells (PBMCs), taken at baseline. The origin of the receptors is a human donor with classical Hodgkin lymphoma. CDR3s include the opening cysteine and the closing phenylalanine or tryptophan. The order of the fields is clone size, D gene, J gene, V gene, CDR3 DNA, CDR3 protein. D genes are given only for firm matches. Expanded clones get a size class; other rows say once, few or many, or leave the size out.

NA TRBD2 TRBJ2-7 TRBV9 TGTGCCAGCAGCCCCACTAGCGGGAGCTCCTACGAGCAGTACTTC CASSPTSGSSYEQYF
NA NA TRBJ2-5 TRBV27 TGTGCCAGCGGAGATGCACCGCAAGAGACCCAGTACTTC CASGDAPQETQYF
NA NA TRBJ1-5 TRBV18 TGTGCCAGCTCACCACCGAGCACAAATCAGCCCCAGCATTTT CASSPPSTNQPQHF
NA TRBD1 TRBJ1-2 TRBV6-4 TGTGCCAGCAGAGCGGACAGGGACGATGGCTACACCTTC CASRADRDDGYTF
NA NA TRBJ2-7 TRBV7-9 TGTGCCAGCAGCCCCCCCACGGGTGTAGGAGTCAACTACGAGCAGTACTTC CASSPPTGVGVNYEQYF
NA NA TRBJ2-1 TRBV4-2 TGTGCCAGCAGCCCGGGACTTTTAACCTACAATGAGCAGTTCTTC CASSPGLLTYNEQFF
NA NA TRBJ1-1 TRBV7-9 TGTGCCAGCAGCTCACCGGTCGGGGAAGGGACTGAAGCTTTCTTT CASSSPVGEGTEAFF
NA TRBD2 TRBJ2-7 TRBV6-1 TGTGCCAGCAGTGAATTGAGGACTAGCGGGGCCTACGAGCAGTACTTC CASSELRTSGAYEQYF
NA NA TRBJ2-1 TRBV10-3 TGTGCCATCAGTGAGTTAGCGATCAGCTCCTACAATGAGCAGTTCTTC CAISELAISSYNEQFF
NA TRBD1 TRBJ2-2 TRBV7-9 TGTGCCAGCAGCCCGAGGGGGACAGCGAACACCGGGGAGCTGTTTTTT CASSPRGTANTGELFF
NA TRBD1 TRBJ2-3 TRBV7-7 TGTGCCAGCAGCTTAGGGACAGGCATGGATACGCAGTATTTT CASSLGTGMDTQYF
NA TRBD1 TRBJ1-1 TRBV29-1 TGCAGCGTGGGACAGGGGGTGCTTGAAGCTTTCTTT CSVGQGVLEAFF
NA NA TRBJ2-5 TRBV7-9 TGTGCCAGCAGCCCCCGGGACACCCAGTACTTC CASSPRDTQYF
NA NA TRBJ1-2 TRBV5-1 TGCGCCAGCAGCCCAAGGGAACGGGGTCTTGACTATGGCTACACCTTC CASSPRERGLDYGYTF
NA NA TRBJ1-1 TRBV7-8 TGTGCCAGCAGCTTAGTTGTTGGGACGGGGAACACTGAAGCTTTCTTT CASSLVVGTGNTEAFF
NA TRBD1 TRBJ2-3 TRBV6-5 TGTGCCAGCAGTCCGGACAGGTTGAACACAGATACGCAGTATTTT CASSPDRLNTDTQYF
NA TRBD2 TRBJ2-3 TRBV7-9 TGTGCCAGCAGCTTAGCGCCGGGACTAAGCACAGATACGCAGTATTTT CASSLAPGLSTDTQYF
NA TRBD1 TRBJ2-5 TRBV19 TGTGCCAGTAGTCAAACAGGGGGGCAAGAGACCCAGTACTTC CASSQTGGQETQYF
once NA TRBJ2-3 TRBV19 TGTGCCAGTAGTATGGGAGCAGATACGCAGTATTTT CASSMGADTQYF
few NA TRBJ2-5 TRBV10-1 TGCGCCAGCAGTGAGTCGAGTGGGGGAAGAGAGACCCAGTACTTC CASSESSGGRETQYF
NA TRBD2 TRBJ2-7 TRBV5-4 TGTGCCAGCAGCTTGGCTCTAGCGGGAGTCTACGAGCAGTACTTC CASSLALAGVYEQYF
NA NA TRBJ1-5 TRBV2 TGTGCCGTCTGCAGGGAAGAGGCAAATCAGCCCCAGCATTTT CAVCREEANQPQHF
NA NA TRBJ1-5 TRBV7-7 TGTGCCAGCACCCCATCGGCGGGGGAGCCCCAGCATTTT CASTPSAGEPQHF
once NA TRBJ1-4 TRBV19 TGTGCCAGTAGCCCCAGAGAAGCCTATGATGAAAAACTGTTTTTT CASSPREAYDEKLFF
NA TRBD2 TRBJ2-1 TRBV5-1 TGCGCCAGCAGCGAAGGACTAGCGGGGGGGAGCTCCTACAATGAGCAGTTCTTC CASSEGLAGGSSYNEQFF
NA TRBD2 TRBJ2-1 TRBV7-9 TGTGCCAGCAGCTCGGGGACTAGCGGGAGGAGGGATGAGCAGTTCTTC CASSSGTSGRRDEQFF
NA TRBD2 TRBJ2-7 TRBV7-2 TGTGCCAGCAGCTCCGGACTAGCGGGTTACTACGAGCAGTACTTC CASSSGLAGYYEQYF
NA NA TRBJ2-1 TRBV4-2 TGTGCCAGCACCCCGACCCGAACCTACAATGAGCAGTTCTTC CASTPTRTYNEQFF
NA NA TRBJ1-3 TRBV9 TGTGCCAGCAGCCCAACGGGGGCGAGTTTCTCTGGAAACACCATATATTTT CASSPTGASFSGNTIYF
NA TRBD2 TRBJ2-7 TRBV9 TGTGCCAGCAGCCCCGGGACTACACCCTACGAGCAGTACTTC CASSPGTTPYEQYF
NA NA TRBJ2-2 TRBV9 TGTGCCAGCAGCGCATCTACCGGGGAGCTGTTTTTT CASSASTGELFF
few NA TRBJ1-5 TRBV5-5 TGTGCCAGCAGCTTGGAGTCGGGGGGCGGTCAGCCCCAGCATTTT CASSLESGGGQPQHF
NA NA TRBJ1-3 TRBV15 TGTGCCACCAGCAGAGCTGGCCTAACTGGTGGAAACACCATATATTTT CATSRAGLTGGNTIYF